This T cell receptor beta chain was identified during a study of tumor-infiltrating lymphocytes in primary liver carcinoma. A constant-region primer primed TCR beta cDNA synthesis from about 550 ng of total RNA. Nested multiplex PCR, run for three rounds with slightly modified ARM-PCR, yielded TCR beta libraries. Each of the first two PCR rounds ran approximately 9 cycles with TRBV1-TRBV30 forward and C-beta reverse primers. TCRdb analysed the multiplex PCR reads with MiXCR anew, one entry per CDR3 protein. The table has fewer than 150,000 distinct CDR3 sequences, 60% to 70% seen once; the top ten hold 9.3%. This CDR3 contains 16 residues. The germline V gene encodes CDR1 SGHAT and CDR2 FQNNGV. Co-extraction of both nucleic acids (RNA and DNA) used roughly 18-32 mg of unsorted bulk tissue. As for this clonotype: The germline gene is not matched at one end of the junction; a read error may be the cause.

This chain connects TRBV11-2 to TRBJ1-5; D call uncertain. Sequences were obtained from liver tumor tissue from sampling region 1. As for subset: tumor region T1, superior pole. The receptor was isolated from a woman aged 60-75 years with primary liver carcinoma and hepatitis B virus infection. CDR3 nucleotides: TGTGCCAGCAGCGTAAGGTATGGGATCGCAGATCAACCCCAGCATTTT. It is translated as CASSVRYGIADQPQHF.